A selection of T cell receptor beta chains follows, all from one sample in a study of blood T cell repertoires in COVID-19. TCRdb keeps only in-frame clones here, not all; method: immunoSEQ multiplex PCR. The profile shows about 65,000 clones, approximately 95% of them singletons. Sequencing was done on a sample of peripheral blood. These receptors were collected from an older man with active COVID-19. The CDR3 runs from the conserved cysteine through the conserved F or W. The order of the fields is V gene, J gene, D gene, clone size, CDR3 DNA, CDR3 protein. A D gene is named only where the DNA matches it firmly. Where a row states a size, it is once, few, many or the class of an expanded clone; other rows omit it.

V: TRBV27; J: TRBJ2-1; D: TRBD2; size: NA; DNA: TGTGCCAGCAGTTTATACAGCGGGGGGGCCTACAATGAGCAGTTCTTC; CDR3: CASSLYSGGAYNEQFF
V: TRBV28; J: TRBJ1-2; D: NA; size: NA; DNA: TGTGCCAGCACAGACAGGTATGGCTACACCTTC; CDR3: CASTDRYGYTF
V: TRBV11-2; J: TRBJ1-3; D: NA; size: NA; DNA: TGTGCCAGCAGCTCCCGCAGGGCAAGCTCTGGAAACACCATATATTTT; CDR3: CASSSRRASSGNTIYF
V: TRBV5-6; J: TRBJ2-3; D: TRBD1; size: NA; DNA: TGTGCCTGCTCGAGGTTCATGCAGGGGGTAGGTACGCAGTATTTT; CDR3: CACSRFMQGVGTQYF
V: TRBV3-1/TRBV3-2; J: TRBJ2-2; D: NA; size: NA; DNA: TGTGCCAGCAGCCACACTGGGGGCAGTACCACCGAGGAGCTGTTTTTT; CDR3: CASSHTGGSTTEELFF
V: TRBV11-3; J: TRBJ2-1; D: NA; size: NA; DNA: TGTGCCAGCAGCCCTTCGCTGGGGGGGGGCCCCAATGAGCAGTTCTTC; CDR3: CASSPSLGGGPNEQFF
V: TRBV11-3; J: TRBJ2-5; D: TRBD1; size: NA; DNA: TGTGCCAGCAGCCTGCTCGTAGGGGGCGGACAAGAGACCCAGTACTTC; CDR3: CASSLLVGGGQETQYF
V: TRBV7-9; J: TRBJ2-5; D: NA; size: NA; DNA: TGTGCCAGCAGCTCCGGACAATCCGCCGGGGGAGAGACCCAGTACTTC; CDR3: CASSSGQSAGGETQYF
V: TRBV6-6; J: TRBJ1-5; D: NA; size: NA; DNA: TGTGCCAGCAGTTACTCGCCGAGCGGGAGCAATCAGCCCCAGCATTTT; CDR3: CASSYSPSGSNQPQHF
V: TRBV20-1; J: TRBJ1-1; D: NA; size: NA; DNA: TGCAGTACCCAGGAGAACACTGAAGCTTTCTTT; CDR3: CSTQENTEAFF
V: TRBV16; J: TRBJ2-1; D: TRBD2; size: NA; DNA: TGTGCCAGCAGCCAAACCCGGGAGGGGTTTGGCAATGAGCAGTTCTTC; CDR3: CASSQTREGFGNEQFF
V: TRBV7-9; J: TRBJ1-3; D: NA; size: NA; DNA: TGTGCCAGCAGCTTTGGCGGAGTTGGCACCATATATTTT; CDR3: CASSFGGVGTIYF
V: TRBV19; J: TRBJ1-2; D: NA; size: NA; DNA: TGTGCCAGTAGTATGGGCAGTTCTGCCGAGGGCTACACCTTC; CDR3: CASSMGSSAEGYTF
V: TRBV4-1; J: TRBJ2-3; D: TRBD1; size: NA; DNA: TGCGCCAGCAGCCAACAACGACAGGGGTCAGATACGCAGTATTTT; CDR3: CASSQQRQGSDTQYF
V: TRBV18; J: TRBJ1-4; D: NA; size: NA; DNA: TGTGCCAGCTCCACCAATGAGGGCCCTAATGAAAAACTGTTTTTT; CDR3: CASSTNEGPNEKLFF
V: TRBV5-1; J: TRBJ2-5; D: TRBD2; size: NA; DNA: TGCGCCAGCAGCTTGGAACTAGCGGGTGGCCAAGAGACCCAGTACTTC; CDR3: CASSLELAGGQETQYF
V: TRBV2; J: TRBJ1-1; D: NA; size: NA; DNA: TGTGCCAGCAGTGAAAGCGGGGCACTCACTGAAGCTTTCTTT; CDR3: CASSESGALTEAFF
V: TRBV5-1; J: TRBJ1-1; D: NA; size: NA; DNA: TGCGCCAGCAGCTTGGGCTTACAGGGCGGGTACACTGAAGCTTTCTTT; CDR3: CASSLGLQGGYTEAFF
V: TRBV29-1; J: TRBJ2-1; D: NA; size: NA; DNA: TGCAGCGTCTTCCCAGGGGGAGGCAATGAGCAGTTCTTC; CDR3: CSVFPGGGNEQFF
V: TRBV2; J: TRBJ1-5; D: NA; size: NA; DNA: TGTGCCAGCAGCGAGACAGGTTCGAATCAGCCCCAGCATTTT; CDR3: CASSETGSNQPQHF
V: TRBV20-1; J: TRBJ2-1; D: NA; size: NA; DNA: TGCAGTGCTAGTGGGTTTAAGCTAGCCAACAATGAGCAGTTCTTC; CDR3: CSASGFKLANNEQFF
V: TRBV19; J: TRBJ2-5; D: TRBD1; size: once; DNA: TGTGCCAGTAGTTCAAGAAGGCTACAGGGGGCGATCGGAGAGACCCAGTACTTC; CDR3: CASSSRRLQGAIGETQYF
V: TRBV9; J: TRBJ1-3; D: NA; size: NA; DNA: TGTGCCAGCGCCGGAACGGATCGCGGGAACACCATATATTTT; CDR3: CASAGTDRGNTIYF
V: TRBV5-1; J: TRBJ2-2; D: TRBD1; size: NA; DNA: TGCGCCAGCAGCTTGGCCGGGGGGACAGGGGGCACCGGGGAGCTGTTTTTT; CDR3: CASSLAGGTGGTGELFF
V: TRBV6-5; J: TRBJ2-3; D: NA; size: NA; DNA: TGTGCCAGCAGTTACGGGGTAGCGGCTACAGATACGCAGTATTTT; CDR3: CASSYGVAATDTQYF
V: TRBV19; J: TRBJ1-5; D: TRBD1; size: NA; DNA: TGTGCCAGTAGTAGCCAACGACAGGGGACTTATAGCAATCAGCCCCAGCATTTT; CDR3: CASSSQRQGTYSNQPQHF
V: TRBV9; J: TRBJ2-5; D: NA; size: NA; DNA: TGTGCCAGCAGCGTAGCGGCTAGCCGAGAGACCCAGTACTTC; CDR3: CASSVAASRETQYF
V: TRBV9; J: TRBJ2-3; D: TRBD2; size: once; DNA: TGTGCCAGCAGCGTATCTTTGGGGACTAGCGGGGGACTATCCACAGATACGCAGTATTTT; CDR3: CASSVSLGTSGGLSTDTQYF
V: TRBV19; J: TRBJ2-2; D: NA; size: NA; DNA: TGTGCCAGTAGTATCAATGGGGCTGAAACCGGGGAGCTGTTTTTT; CDR3: CASSINGAETGELFF
V: TRBV10-3; J: TRBJ2-5; D: TRBD2; size: NA; DNA: TGTGCCATCAGTGAGTCGAGGGAGGGGGAGACCCAGTACTTC; CDR3: CAISESREGETQYF
V: TRBV5-1; J: TRBJ2-1; D: TRBD2; size: NA; DNA: TGCGCCAGCAGCTTGGCCGTTCTCGGGGGGGCGGGCAATGAGCAGTTCTTC; CDR3: CASSLAVLGGAGNEQFF
V: TRBV5-6; J: TRBJ2-1; D: NA; size: NA; DNA: TGTGCCAGCAGCTTGGCCTCTAGGCCTAACAATGAGCAGTTCTTC; CDR3: CASSLASRPNNEQFF
V: TRBV27; J: TRBJ2-7; D: TRBD1; size: NA; DNA: TGTGCCAGCAGTTTATCGTGGACAGGGGAGTACGAGCAGTACTTC; CDR3: CASSLSWTGEYEQYF
V: TRBV11-3; J: TRBJ1-3; D: TRBD1; size: NA; DNA: TGTGCCAGCAGCTCTCGACAGGGCTCTGGAAACACCATATATTTT; CDR3: CASSSRQGSGNTIYF
V: TRBV5-6; J: TRBJ1-2; D: TRBD1; size: NA; DNA: TGTGCCAGCAGCTTTGGGGACAGGGAGCACCATGGCTACACCTTC; CDR3: CASSFGDREHHGYTF
V: TRBV9; J: TRBJ2-5; D: TRBD2; size: NA; DNA: TGTGCCAGCACGGGGGCGGGAGGAGAGACCCAGTACTTC; CDR3: CASTGAGGETQYF
V: TRBV7-9; J: TRBJ2-1; D: TRBD2; size: NA; DNA: TGTGCCAGCAGCTTAGCGATTGCGGGGGGTTACAATGAGCAGTTCTTC; CDR3: CASSLAIAGGYNEQFF
V: TRBV6-2/TRBV6-3; J: TRBJ1-6; D: NA; size: NA; DNA: TGTGCCAGCAGTCCCTCCGCACTAAACAGGTCACCCCTCCACTTT; CDR3: CASSPSALNRSPLHF
V: TRBV14; J: TRBJ2-1; D: NA; size: once; DNA: TGTGCCAGCAGCCAAGAATTGGCAGAAGAACAATACAGCTACAATGAGCAGTTCTTC; CDR3: CASSQELAEEQYSYNEQFF
V: TRBV28; J: TRBJ1-5; D: TRBD1; size: NA; DNA: TGTGCCAGCAGCTCACCCCAGGGGGCGAGCAATCAGCCCCAGCATTTT; CDR3: CASSSPQGASNQPQHF
V: TRBV18; J: TRBJ2-7; D: TRBD1; size: NA; DNA: TGTGCCAGCTCACCACCGACGGGGACAGGGGGCATGGACGAGCAGTACTTC; CDR3: CASSPPTGTGGMDEQYF
V: TRBV10-3; J: TRBJ2-7; D: TRBD2; size: once; DNA: TGTGCCATCAGTGAGGTGGCTAGCGGGGGGCCCACCTACGAGCAGTACTTC; CDR3: CAISEVASGGPTYEQYF
V: TRBV4-2; J: TRBJ1-2; D: TRBD1; size: NA; DNA: TGTGCCAGCAGCCAAATTGTTGGACAGGGAGGGAATGGCTACACCTTC; CDR3: CASSQIVGQGGNGYTF
V: TRBV5-4; J: TRBJ2-5; D: TRBD2; size: NA; DNA: TGTGCCAGCAGCTTCCCCTCTAGCGGGCCGACCCAGTACTTC; CDR3: CASSFPSSGPTQYF
V: TRBV28; J: TRBJ1-5; D: NA; size: NA; DNA: TGTGCCAGCAGTTCAATACAGGAGATTAGCAATCAGCCCCAGCATTTT; CDR3: CASSSIQEISNQPQHF
V: TRBV7-9; J: TRBJ2-1; D: NA; size: NA; DNA: TGTGCCAGCAGCCGGGGTTTGGGGTCCCCTTACGGTGAGCAGTTCTTC; CDR3: CASSRGLGSPYGEQFF
V: TRBV7-2; J: TRBJ1-5; D: NA; size: few; DNA: TGTGCCAGCAGCCCTCCACAGAGCAATCAGCCCCAGCATTTT; CDR3: CASSPPQSNQPQHF